The 30 T cell receptor beta chains presented below share a single source sample, sequenced in a study of T cells in Graves' hyperthyroidism and ophthalmopathy. TCR beta CDR3 regions were amplified from RNA transcripts. The HTBI primer set served for first-round RT-PCR of the TCR CDR3. TCRdb processed the multiplex PCR reads anew with MiXCR; each CDR3 protein has one entry. The sample lists approximately 300,000 distinct CDR3 sequences; less than 20% were seen once. Sequences were obtained from blood. The receptors originated from a man aged 45-65 years with Graves' ophthalmopathy.

The J gene is TRBJ2-2, the V gene TRBV7-3; a possible D gene is TRBD2 (6 bases). Trimming shortened V by 4 bases and J by 6 bases, and 15 bases separated the two germline ends. The CDR3 totals 15 residues. Germline V gene sequence: CDR1 SGHTA, CDR2 FQGTGA. The CDR3, as DNA: TGTGCCAGCAGCTCACGCCCTAGCGATCCCGGGGAGCTGTTTTTT. Protein sequence: CASSSRPSDPGELFF.

The V gene is TRBV7-8, the J gene TRBJ2-7, with 7 bases identical to TRBD1. Germline lookup yields CDR1 SGHVS and CDR2 FQNEAQ. The ends lost 4 bases at V and 8 bases at J; junction bases unmatched: 11. The CDR3 totals 14 residues. CDR3 sequence (DNA): TGTGCCAGCAGCTGGACCGGGACAGAGGAACAGCAGTACTTC. It yields the protein CASSWTGTEEQQYF.

The rearrangement uses TRBV5-8 and TRBJ2-1; 7 nucleotides agree with TRBD2. The CDR3 has 14 amino acids. The junction had 4 bases not matched to a gene; V was cut back by 0 bases and J by 7 bases. Germline CDR1 reads SGHTS; CDR2 reads YDEGEE. In DNA, the CDR3 is TGTGCCAGCAGCTTGGAGGGACTAATGAATGAGCAGTTCTTC. Protein product: CASSLEGLMNEQFF.

The V and J genes are TRBV2 and TRBJ2-2, with 11 positions matching TRBD2. The CDR3 loop spans 12 amino acids. Germline CDR1 and CDR2: SNHLY and FYNNEI. After removal of 10 bases from V and 8 bases from J, the junction contained 3 bases not matched to a gene. The DNA for the CDR3 is TGTGCCACGGGACTAGCGGTTGGGGAGCTGTTTTTT. Protein sequence: CATGLAVGELFF.

The chain employs TRBV20-1 and TRBJ1-4, with a tentative D call TRBD1 (5 bases). Germline V gives CDR1 DFQATT, CDR2 SNEGSKA (reference sequence). The CDR3 length is 14 residues. Trimming stripped 4 bases from V and 3 bases from J, with 12 bases between. In DNA, the CDR3 is TGCAGTGCTACAGGGATCTATTCTAATGAAAAACTGTTTTTT. The encoded protein is CSATGIYSNEKLFF.

This clonotype was observed a few times. The chain carries TRBV7-8 and TRBJ2-1; 9 nucleotides agree with TRBD2. CDR1 is SGHVS, CDR2 FQNEAQ, per germline. V gave up 5 bases and J gave up 4 bases; unmatched junction bases: 6. There are 15 residues in the CDR3. The CDR3 loop reads CASSPTSGPYNEQFF. CDR3 in DNA: TGTGCCAGCAGCCCGACTAGCGGTCCATACAATGAGCAGTTCTTC.

This clonotype was detected a few times. The chain is built from TRBV6-5 and TRBJ2-1, with 10 bases fitting TRBD2. CDR3 length: 18 amino acids. V trimming: 4 bases; J trimming: 9 bases; junction bases outside the gene matches: 18. Germline values: CDR1 MNHEY, CDR2 SVGAGI. CDR3 in amino acids: CASSSTLAGAPQFAEQFF. DNA of the CDR3: TGTGCCAGCAGTTCAACCCTAGCGGGAGCCCCTCAATTCGCTGAGCAGTTCTTC.

The sample holds many counts of this clonotype. The chain couples TRBV19 to TRBJ2-1, with 8 bases matching TRBD2. The CDR3 is made up of 15 amino acids. Trimming took 6 bases from V and 3 from J; bases not matched to a gene: 7. In germline, CDR1 is LNHDA, CDR2 SQIVND (reference sequence). The DNA for the CDR3 is TGTGCCAGTAGGAAAGCGGGAGCCTACTACAATGAGCAGTTCTTC. It translates to CASRKAGAYYNEQFF.

This clonotype was detected ten times or more. This sequence joins TRBV12-3 or TRBV12-4 and TRBJ2-3; 10 bases fit TRBD2. This CDR3 is 16 amino acids long. The junction had 6 bases not matched to a gene; V was cut back by 5 bases and J by 1 base. The CDR3 loop reads CASSPLSGRGTDTQYF. The CDR3 nucleotides are TGTGCCAGCAGTCCGCTAAGCGGGAGGGGCACAGATACGCAGTATTTT.

J is TRBJ1-2 and V is TRBV15; maybe TRBD1 (6 bases). Per the germline V gene, CDR1 is LNHNV and CDR2 is YYDKDF (reference sequence). Trimming shortened V by 4 bases and J by 8 bases, and 17 bases separated the two germline ends. There are 14 residues in the CDR3. The CDR3 DNA reads as TGTGCCACCAGCATGAGCGAGCAGGGGTACGGCTACACCTTC. Protein: CATSMSEQGYGYTF.

The sample holds many counts of this clonotype. The gene calls are TRBV6-1 and TRBJ1-2; TRBD1 agrees at 9 bases. The germline CDR1 and CDR2 sequences are MNHNS and SASEGT. The junction had 2 bases not matched to a gene; V was cut back by 4 bases and J by 2 bases. This CDR3 spans 14 amino acids. CDR3 in amino acids: CASSGDRANYGYTF. CDR3 in DNA: TGTGCCAGCAGTGGGGACAGGGCGAACTATGGCTACACCTTC.

This clonotype appeared once. The V and J genes are TRBV29-1 and TRBJ2-7, with 7 bases lining up with TRBD1. Germline V gene sequence: CDR1 SQVTM, CDR2 ANQGSEA. This CDR3 contains 14 residues. V shed 3 bases, J shed 6 bases, and the junction held 11 bases outside the gene matches. The CDR3 region has the DNA TGCAGCGTTGATGAACAGGGGCTAAGGGGCGAGCAGTACTTC. Amino acids: CSVDEQGLRGEQYF.

The CDR3 here is CASSKSGRGNEQFF. The CDR3 DNA reads as TGTGCCAGTAGTAAAAGCGGAAGGGGCAATGAGCAGTTCTTC. The rearrangement joins TRBV19 to TRBJ2-1; the D call may be TRBD1 or TRBD2 (5 bases each). This CDR3 has 14 amino acids. Deletions cut 4 bases from V and 6 bases from J, with 13 bases between. CDR1 LNHDA and CDR2 SQIVND come from the germline V gene (reference sequence). Filled out from reference TRBV19 and TRBJ2-1, the complete variable domain reads DGGITQSPKYLFRKEGQNVTLSCEQNLNHDAMYWYRQDPGQGLRLIYYSQIVNDFQKGDIAEGYSVSREKKESFPLTVTSAQKNPTAFYLCASSKSGRGNEQFFGPGTRLTVL.

At least ten counts were recorded for this clonotype. The CDR3 is CATRNTGNTEAFF. The CDR3 nucleotides read TGTGCCACCAGGAACACAGGGAACACTGAAGCTTTCTTT. The gene calls are TRBV28 and TRBJ1-1; TRBD1 is a possible D gene (5 bases). This CDR3 comprises 13 residues. The germline CDR1 and CDR2 sequences are MDHEN and SYDVKM. The ends were cut back, 10 bases at V and 1 base at J, with 13 bases in the middle.

This clonotype was detected many times. The chain joins TRBV5-1 to TRBJ2-7; D not certain. CDR3 length equals 13 residues. Trimming took 3 bases from V and 3 from J, leaving 10 bases between them. CDR1 SGHRS and CDR2 YFSETQ come from the germline V gene. CDR3: CASSSVGYYEQYF. Written as DNA, the CDR3 is TGCGCCAGCAGCTCCGTGGGCTACTACGAGCAGTACTTC.

The V and J genes are TRBV20-1 and TRBJ2-7; 8 nucleotides line up with TRBD2. J was trimmed by 3 bases and V by 5 bases; bases with no gene match: 6. In germline, CDR1 is DFQATT, CDR2 SNEGSKA (reference sequence). This CDR3 comprises 13 residues. CDR3 region: CSASTSADYEQYF. The CDR3 DNA reads as TGCAGTGCTTCGACTAGCGCTGACTACGAGCAGTACTTC.

This clonotype came up many times. The DNA of the CDR3 is TGTGCCTGGAGGACTACAGGGGATTTGCAGGGCACCATATATTTT. Its translation is CAWRTTGDLQGTIYF. V usage is TRBV30 and J usage is TRBJ1-3, with TRBD1 matching over 7 bases. The CDR3 totals 15 residues. Trimming cost V 3 bases and J 9 bases; bases outside gene matches: 14. The germline gives CDR1 GTSNPN, CDR2 SVGIG (reference sequence).

This clonotype turned up a few times. V usage is TRBV6-1 and J usage is TRBJ2-5, with D unresolved. Looked up from germline, CDR1 is MNHNS and CDR2 is SASEGT. This CDR3 is built from 15 residues. V was pared by 4 bases and J by 2 bases, with 14 bases between. CDR3 in DNA: TGTGCCAGCAGTGGTCGGACCTCCGGGCAAGAGACCCAGTACTTC. Its translation: CASSGRTSGQETQYF.

The chain links TRBV6-1 to TRBJ2-1; TRBD1 or TRBD2 may be the D gene (6 bases each). Trimming took 6 bases from V and 8 from J, leaving 20 bases between them. The CDR3 has 15 amino acids. Germline CDR1 reads MNHNS; CDR2 reads SASEGT. The CDR3 DNA reads as TGTGCCAGCAGGGGAAGCGGAAGGGGGGTGGATGAGCAGTTCTTC. Its protein is CASRGSGRGVDEQFF.

The sample holds a few counts of this clonotype. This rearrangement joins TRBV6-1 to TRBJ2-7; 7 bases align to TRBD2. In germline, CDR1 is MNHNS, CDR2 SASEGT. CDR3 length: 14 residues. The junction had 4 bases not matched to a gene; V was cut back by 2 bases and J by 3 bases. The CDR3 DNA sequence: TGTGCCAGCAGTGAACTAGCGGAAGGCTACGAGCAGTACTTC. Translation: CASSELAEGYEQYF.

The chain joins TRBV29-1 to TRBJ2-7; D gene ambiguous. Trimming left V 1 base short and J 2 bases short, with 3 bases between. CDR1 is SQVTM, CDR2 ANQGSEA, per germline. The CDR3 is made up of 11 amino acids. The DNA for the CDR3 is TGCAGCGTTGAAGGAACCTACGAGCAGTACTTC. Translation: CSVEGTYEQYF.

This clonotype was seen a few times. CDR3 in amino acids: CASSPITGGSETQYF. CDR3 in DNA: TGTGCCAGTAGCCCAATAACAGGGGGCTCAGAGACCCAGTACTTC. The chain uses TRBV19 and TRBJ2-5; TRBD1 agrees at 9 bases. The CDR3 length is 15 residues. CDR1 LNHDA and CDR2 SQIVND come from the germline V gene (reference sequence). V was clipped by 6 bases and J by 4 bases; unmatched bases: 9. Looking up the rest from reference TRBV19 and TRBJ2-5 gives the full variable domain: DGGITQSPKYLFRKEGQNVTLSCEQNLNHDAMYWYRQDPGQGLRLIYYSQIVNDFQKGDIAEGYSVSREKKESFPLTVTSAQKNPTAFYLCASSPITGGSETQYFGPGTRLLVL.

This clonotype came up many times. This chain connects TRBV12-3 or TRBV12-4 to TRBJ2-1, with TRBD2 identical over 8 bases. The J segment lost 7 bases and the V segment lost 11 bases, leaving 13 bases of the junction unmatched. CDR3 length: 14 amino acids. As DNA, the CDR3 is TGTGCCGCGGGGAGCGGGAGAGTAAGAAATGAGCAGTTCTTC. Translated: CAAGSGRVRNEQFF.

The chain combines TRBV7-9 with TRBJ2-2; possibly TRBD1 or TRBD2 for D (5 bases each). The CDR3 contains 13 residues. The V and J ends lost 6 bases and 6 bases respectively, with 11 bases between them. Germline V CDR1 and CDR2: SEHNR, FQNEAQ (reference sequence). CDR3 in DNA: TGTGCCAGCAGTCGGGACGATGCCGGGGAGCTGTTTTTT. Residues: CASSRDDAGELFF.

In its sample, this clonotype was seen many times. The J gene is TRBJ2-1, the V gene TRBV11-2; 10 bases map to TRBD2. The V segment lost 5 bases and the J segment 7 bases; nucleotides outside the gene matches: 8. This CDR3 contains 15 residues. Germline V gives CDR1 SGHAT, CDR2 FQNNGV. CDR3 sequence (DNA): TGTGCCAGCAGCCCCCGGGCTAGCGGGAGAAATGAGCAGTTCTTC. It codes for CASSPRASGRNEQFF.

V gene TRBV5-8 combines with J gene TRBJ2-7, with D perhaps matching TRBD1 (6 bases). V lost 4 bases and J lost 1, with 12 bases in between. The CDR3 covers 14 residues. The germline CDR1 and CDR2 sequences are SGHTS and YDEGEE. The CDR3: CASSKRTDSYEQYF. For the CDR3, the DNA is TGTGCCAGCAGCAAGAGGACAGATTCCTACGAGCAGTACTTC.

The rearrangement links TRBV20-1 to TRBJ2-7, with no clear D. From germline, CDR1 is DFQATT and CDR2 SNEGSKA (reference sequence). Deletions cut 1 base from V and 4 bases from J, with 11 bases between. CDR3 length: 13 residues. The CDR3 DNA reads as TGCAGTGCTAGAGTGATAGACAATTACGAGCAGTACTTC. Translation: CSARVIDNYEQYF.

The table lists this clonotype with many counts. V is TRBV29-1 and J is TRBJ2-7; 9 bases agree with TRBD1. The CDR3 runs 14 residues. With V trimmed by 6 bases and J by 3 bases, 9 bases remained unmatched. Germline lookup yields CDR1 SQVTM and CDR2 ANQGSEA. CDR3 sequence reads: CSVKGTGSFYEQYF. In DNA form, the CDR3 reads TGCAGCGTGAAAGGGACAGGGTCCTTCTACGAGCAGTACTTC.

V and J are TRBV6-1 and TRBJ1-5; D unresolved. This CDR3 comprises 15 residues. Looked up from germline, CDR1 is MNHNS and CDR2 is SASEGT. Trimming took 7 bases from V and 2 from J, leaving 15 bases between them. CDR3: CASIRDGRGNQPQHF. The CDR3, as DNA: TGTGCCAGCATTCGAGACGGGCGCGGCAATCAGCCCCAGCATTTT.

The sample holds one count of this clonotype. This chain links TRBV10-3 with TRBJ2-5; 8 bases are a match to TRBD2. The trim removed 2 bases at V and 4 bases at J, leaving 0 bases unmatched. CDR3 size: 13 residues. Germline V gives CDR1 ENHRY, CDR2 SYGVKD. The CDR3 region is CAISERGGETQYF. In DNA, the CDR3 is TGTGCCATCAGTGAGCGGGGGGGAGAGACCCAGTACTTC.